These 24 T cell receptor beta chains originate from one sample sequenced in a study of T cells in Graves' hyperthyroidism and ophthalmopathy. Authors of the study amplified TCR beta CDR3 regions from RNA transcripts. During a first-round RT-PCR of the TCR CDR3, the HTBI primer set was used. TCRdb used MiXCR to reprocess the multiplex PCR reads, holding one entry per CDR3 protein. There are some 550,000 distinct CDR3 sequences in the sample; less than 25% occur only once, and around 27% lies in the top ten. The sample taken for sequencing was blood. All receptors derive from a man younger than 35 with Graves' hyperthyroidism.

This clonotype was seen at least ten times. DNA for the CDR3: TGCGCCAGCAGCCTACGGACAGGCGACACTGAAGCTTTCTTT. Translated, it gives CASSLRTGDTEAFF. The chain carries TRBV5-1 and TRBJ1-1, with 7 bases fitting TRBD1. V lost 4 bases to trimming and J lost 3 bases; unmatched junction nucleotides: 6. The CDR3 spans 14 residues. CDR1 is SGHRS and CDR2 is YFSETQ in the germline V gene.

This chain connects TRBV6-1 to TRBJ1-1; 7 bases fit TRBD1. The germline V gene encodes CDR1 MNHNS and CDR2 SASEGT. The CDR3 runs to 15 residues. The V segment lost 4 bases and the J segment 0 bases; nucleotides outside the gene matches: 5. The CDR3 sequence: CASSGGTALNTEAFF. In DNA form, the CDR3 reads TGTGCCAGCAGTGGCGGGACAGCGTTGAACACTGAAGCTTTCTTT.

This clonotype turned up a few times. The chain carries TRBV9 and TRBJ2-5; D possibly matches TRBD1 or TRBD2 (6 bases each). V was pared by 0 bases and J by 5 bases, with 14 bases between. The CDR3 length is 15 residues. Germline assignment: CDR1 SGDLS and CDR2 YYNGEE. The CDR3: CASSVGGGPSETQYF. CDR3 bases: TGTGCCAGCAGCGTAGGAGGGGGGCCCTCGGAGACCCAGTACTTC.

This clonotype has a count of ten or more. The chain links TRBV5-1 to TRBJ2-5; D remains unclear. V lost 1 base and J lost 5, with 12 bases in between. This CDR3 comprises 14 residues. Germline CDR1 SGHRS, CDR2 YFSETQ. In nucleotides, the CDR3 is TGCGCCAGCAGCTTGCAGTTTCAACGGGAGACCCAGTACTTC. As protein: CASSLQFQRETQYF.

This clonotype has a handful of counts. The chain links TRBV3-1 to TRBJ1-2; D not certain. CDR3 length: 15 amino acids. Trimming shortened V by 0 bases and J by 8 bases, and 16 bases separated the two germline ends. Germline CDR1 and CDR2: LGHDT and YNNKEL (reference sequence). The CDR3 DNA follows: TGTGCCAGCAGCCAAGATTTAACATCACCCATCGGCTACACCTTC. This codes for CASSQDLTSPIGYTF.

This clonotype showed up just a few times. The DNA for the CDR3 is TGCAGTGCTAGGATAGCGGGGGCAACAGATACGCAGTATTTT. Translated: CSARIAGATDTQYF. J is TRBJ2-3 and V is TRBV20-1; 9 bases align to TRBD2. The V and J ends lost 3 bases and 3 bases, in that order; junction bases with no gene match: 4. Germline CDR1 is DFQATT and CDR2 is SNEGSKA (reference sequence). The CDR3 loop spans 14 amino acids.

CDR3 in amino acids: CASSLAIGTLIQETQYF. CDR3 sequence (DNA): TGTGCCAGCAGTTTAGCGATCGGAACCCTAATCCAAGAGACCCAGTACTTC. The V gene is TRBV12-3 or TRBV12-4, the J gene TRBJ2-5; D is unresolved. V was shortened by 0 bases and J by 1 base, with 15 bases between the two germline ends. The CDR3 is made up of 17 amino acids.

In its sample, this clonotype was seen many times. The chain recombines TRBV28 with TRBJ1-2; 7 bases line up with TRBD1. There are 12 residues in the CDR3. The ends lost 6 bases at V and 4 bases at J; junction bases unmatched: 2. The germline gives CDR1 MDHEN, CDR2 SYDVKM. CDR3 protein: CASSDRAYGYTF. The CDR3 nucleotides are TGTGCCAGCAGCGACAGGGCCTATGGCTACACCTTC.

The rearrangement links TRBV6-2 or TRBV6-3 to TRBJ2-2; weak D call: TRBD1 (6 bases). Germline lookup yields CDR1 MNHEY and CDR2 SVGEGT. V was shortened by 7 bases and J by 6 bases, with 21 bases between the two germline ends. The CDR3 is 16 amino acids. CDR3 nucleotides: TGTGCCAGCACCGGACCGGGACAACCGTTGGCCGGGGAGCTGTTTTTT. This translates into CASTGPGQPLAGELFF.

This clonotype was observed at least ten times. The chain joins TRBV12-3 or TRBV12-4 to TRBJ1-3; D gene ambiguous. V was clipped by 5 bases and J by 3 bases, with 17 bases between them. This CDR3 has 16 residues. CDR3 amino acids: CASSTLDTISGNTIYF. The CDR3 region has the DNA TGTGCCAGCAGTACCCTCGACACTATCAGTGGAAACACCATATATTTT.

Ten or more counts support this clonotype. V usage is TRBV5-1 and J usage is TRBJ1-1; 8 bases are a match to TRBD1. Germline V CDR1 and CDR2: SGHRS, YFSETQ. This CDR3 spans 16 amino acids. The J segment lost 2 bases and the V segment lost 3 bases, leaving 9 bases of the junction unmatched. CDR3 sequence reads: CASSWMGQGANTEAFF. In nucleotides, the CDR3 is TGCGCCAGCAGCTGGATGGGGCAGGGGGCTAACACTGAAGCTTTCTTT.

This clonotype was detected a few times. This chain joins TRBV30 and TRBJ1-2; D unclear. Trimming left V 5 bases short and J 4 bases short, with 14 bases between. Per the germline V gene, CDR1 is GTSNPN and CDR2 is SVGIG (reference sequence). This CDR3 region has 13 residues. The CDR3 bases are TGTGCCTGGGGAGGAGGCCTGCTCTATGGCTACACCTTC. Translated: CAWGGGLLYGYTF.

Only one count was recorded for this clonotype. V is TRBV15 and J is TRBJ2-7; the D gene is possibly TRBD1 (5 bases). Germline CDR1 is LNHNV and CDR2 is YYDKDF (reference sequence). CDR3 length equals 16 residues. Trimming pared 0 bases from V and 1 base from J, leaving 13 bases between. CDR3 amino acids: CATSRDRWQGSYEQYF. CDR3 DNA sequence: TGTGCCACCAGCAGAGATCGATGGCAGGGATCCTACGAGCAGTACTTC.

In its sample, this clonotype was seen many times. Written as DNA, the CDR3 is TGTGCCAGCAGCCTCGTAAGCTCTGGGGCCAACGTCCTGACTTTC. It translates to CASSLVSSGANVLTF. The V call is TRBV27, the J call TRBJ2-6; D is uncertain. Germline CDR1 MNHEY, CDR2 SMNVEV (reference sequence). The V gene lost 6 bases and the J gene lost 0 bases, with 9 bases spanning the gap. There are 15 residues in the CDR3.

Ten or more counts support this clonotype. The J gene is TRBJ1-2, the V gene TRBV14, with D uncertain. Trimming removed 4 bases at V and 4 bases at J, with 10 bases between. CDR1 and CDR2 (germline): SGHDN, FVKESK. The CDR3 extends over 13 amino acids. The CDR3 DNA is TGTGCCAGCAGCCCTGGGCCAGGCTATGGCTACACCTTC. Translated, it gives CASSPGPGYGYTF.

This clonotype was seen at least ten times. The V and J genes are TRBV28 and TRBJ1-2; D is possibly TRBD1 (5 bases). V was pared by 6 bases and J by 5 bases, with 19 bases between. The CDR3 totals 15 residues. From germline, CDR1 is MDHEN and CDR2 SYDVKM. The CDR3 coding sequence is TGTGCCAGCAGCCGGGCCCCGGCAGGGATTTATGGCTACACCTTC. Its protein is CASSRAPAGIYGYTF.

This clonotype occurred many times. This chain connects TRBV6-5 to TRBJ1-5; D unclear. V was cut by 2 bases and J by 0 bases, with 5 bases left in between. The CDR3 is 14 amino acids. The germline V gene encodes CDR1 MNHEY and CDR2 SVGAGI. Here the CDR3 reads CASSYGVSNQPQHF. Written as DNA, the CDR3 is TGTGCCAGCAGTTACGGGGTTAGCAATCAGCCCCAGCATTTT.

The chain links TRBV3-1 to TRBJ2-5; no clear D. The germline V and J ends were trimmed by 0 bases and 2 bases, with 16 bases remaining between them. CDR1 is LGHDT, CDR2 YNNKEL, per germline (reference sequence). The CDR3 totals 17 residues. The CDR3 sequence: CASSQDRPRHKQETQYF. The CDR3 DNA is TGTGCCAGCAGCCAAGATAGGCCGAGACACAAACAAGAGACCCAGTACTTC.

On this clonotype: A much larger clone lies one base from this, so it may be a read error. The chain carries TRBV7-3 and TRBJ1-5, with D unclear. CDR3 size: 16 residues. The germline V gene has CDR1 SGHTA and CDR2 FQGTGA. Between the trimmed V and J ends, which lost 1 base and 3 bases, there was a span of 13 bases. Here the CDR3 reads CASSLMGRPINQPQHF. DNA of the CDR3: TGTGCCAGCAGCTTAATGGGTAGACCTATCAATCAGCCCCAGCATTTT.

This clonotype showed up many times. The chain recombines TRBV25-1 with TRBJ1-5; D ambiguous. Trimming removed 4 bases from V and 1 base from J, with 5 bases in between. CDR1 is MGHDK and CDR2 is SYGVNS in the germline V gene. CDR3 length equals 13 residues. In DNA, the CDR3 is TGTGCCAGCAGTGCCGGAAGCAATCAGCCCCAGCATTTT. Encoded protein: CASSAGSNQPQHF.

This clonotype was seen ten or more times. V gene TRBV29-1 combines with J gene TRBJ1-3, with a weak D call TRBD1 (5 bases). The CDR3 has 14 amino acids. Trimming left V 6 bases short and J 4 bases short, with 16 bases between. Germline CDR1 reads SQVTM; CDR2 reads ANQGSEA. Written as DNA, the CDR3 is TGCAGCGTGGTGGGGGGAAGTTACGGAAACACCATATATTTT. This sequence encodes CSVVGGSYGNTIYF.

The J gene is TRBJ2-5, the V gene TRBV4-1, with D possibly matching TRBD2 (6 bases). Trimming stripped 2 bases from V and 5 bases from J, with 15 bases between. The CDR3 contains 15 residues. Germline CDR1 reads MGHRA; CDR2 reads YSYEKL. CDR3 residues: CASSQSGGDWETQYF. For the CDR3, the DNA is TGCGCCAGCAGCCAAAGTGGAGGGGATTGGGAGACCCAGTACTTC.

This clonotype was found many times. CDR3 sequence reads: CASSTRDGKQETQYF. CDR3 bases: TGTGCCAGCAGCACCCGGGACGGGAAGCAAGAGACCCAGTACTTC. The chain employs TRBV11-3 and TRBJ2-5, with D tentatively TRBD1 or TRBD2 (5 bases each). Trimming stripped 5 bases from V and 2 bases from J, with 15 bases between. CDR3 length equals 15 residues. Germline V gene data show CDR1 as SGHNT and CDR2 as YENEEA.

To note about this clonotype: A clone one base away is much larger, so this may be a read error. CDR3 in DNA: TGTGCCAGCAGTGAGGGCAGGGTTGAGACCCAGTACTTC. Protein: CASSEGRVETQYF. The V and J genes are TRBV2 and TRBJ2-5; D possibly corresponds to TRBD1 (5 bases). CDR3 length equals 13 residues. Germline V gene data show CDR1 as SNHLY and CDR2 as FYNNEI. The V and J ends lost 3 bases and 5 bases respectively, with 10 bases between them.